Presented here are 14 T cell receptor beta chains from one specimen sequenced in a study of tissue T cells after allogeneic stem cell transplantation. Time point of the sample: mouse harvest day 7 after allogeneic transplant. Mouse grafts combined 10^7 T-cell-depleted bone marrow cells with 10^6 splenic CD5+ T cells. Method: immunoSEQ multiplex PCR; TCRdb's copy keeps in-frame clones and lacks some. Here the sample spans 9,500 or so clones, roughly two fifths being singletons. The material sequenced was skin. These receptors all stem from a female BALB/c mouse given C57BL/6 T cells with graft-versus-host disease after an allogeneic hematopoietic cell transplant.

Points on this clone: Gene names are mouse gene names. The sequence runs out 1 residue before the end of the CDR3; the remainder is reconstructed from the germline J gene. The V call is TRBV13-2, the J call TRBJ2-2; 9 bases line up with TRBD2. The junction had 0 bases not matched to a gene; V was cut back by 2 bases and J by 4 bases. The germline CDR1 and CDR2 sequences are NNHNN and SYGAGS (reference sequence). The CDR3 runs 14 residues. The sequenced part of the CDR3 DNA is TGTGCCAGCGGTGACTGGGGGGGCACCGGGCAGCTCTAC. Translating it yields CASGDWGGTGQLY. The CDR3 reads in full as CASGDWGGTGQLYF.

As for this clone: The listed genes are named as in mouse. The sequence runs out 1 residue before the end of the CDR3; the remainder is reconstructed from the germline J gene. The V call is TRBV12-1, the J call TRBJ2-1; TRBD2 is a possible D gene (7 bases). V was trimmed by 1 base and J by 5 bases, leaving 11 bases between them. The CDR3 has 14 residues. Germline loops: CDR1 SGHSN, CDR2 HYEKVE. CDR3 protein: CASSLGGGDAEQFF. CDR3 bases read: TGTGCCAGCTCTCTGGGGGGCGGGGATGCTGAGCAGTTC.

Notes on this clone: Gene names follow the mouse nomenclature. From the germline J gene comes the end of the CDR3, since the read stops 1 residue before it. The V and J genes are TRBV15 and TRBJ2-4; D might be TRBD2 (6 bases). From germline, CDR1 is SGHND and CDR2 FRSKSL. This CDR3 comprises 13 residues. Deletions cut 4 bases from V and 7 bases from J, with 12 bases between. CDR3 DNA, as far as it was read: TGTGCCAGCAGTTCAGGACGGGGGGACACCTTGTAC. It translates to CASSSGRGDTLY. The full-length CDR3 reads as CASSSGRGDTLYF.

Concerning this clone itself: All gene names here are mouse names. The read finishes 1 residue shy of the CDR3 end, and the germline J gene is used to complete it. The chain combines TRBV12-2 with TRBJ2-4; 10 nucleotides align to TRBD2. CDR1 and CDR2 (germline): SGHLS, HYDKME. The CDR3 sequence is 16 residues long. J gave up 0 bases and V 0 bases, and 2 bases lay outside the gene matches. The part of the CDR3 DNA that was read is TGTGCCAGCTCTCTCGGACTGGGGGTTAGTCAAAACACCTTGTAC. The encoded protein is CASSLGLGVSQNTLY. The full CDR3 sequence reads CASSLGLGVSQNTLYF.

Of note for this clone: Gene names refer to mouse genes. The chain's CDR3 is CASSRDRAGNTLYF. CDR3 bases read: TGTGCCAGCAGCCGGGACAGGGCTGGAAATACGCTCTAT. The chain uses TRBV26 and TRBJ1-3; 9 bases fit TRBD1. With the read ending 1 residue before the CDR3 end, the germline J gene is used to fill in that end. V shed 6 bases, J shed 2 bases, and the junction held 2 bases outside the gene matches. Per the germline V gene, CDR1 is KGHPV and CDR2 is FQNQEV (reference sequence). This CDR3 has 14 amino acids.

This clone was seen only a few times. Genes here carry mouse names. CDR3 residues: CTCSAQGVASDYTF. The part of the CDR3 DNA that was read is TGCACCTGCAGTGCACAGGGGGTGGCCTCCGACTACACC. The rearrangement joins TRBV1 to TRBJ1-2; 7 nucleotides agree with TRBD1. The CDR3 end falls 1 residue outside the read, so it is completed with the germline J gene. J lost 4 bases, V lost 2 bases, and 4 bases had no gene match. The CDR3 is 14 amino acids. Germline V gene sequence: CDR1 NSQYPW, CDR2 LRSPGD (reference sequence).

On this clone itself: These gene names are mouse names. From the germline J gene comes the end of the CDR3, since the read stops 1 residue before it. The gene calls are TRBV14 and TRBJ2-7, with 9 bases matching TRBD2. Germline CDR1 and CDR2: SGHDT and FRDEAV. V lost 1 base, J lost 6 bases, and 2 bases stayed unmatched. This CDR3 has 13 residues. The CDR3 loop reads CASSFTGGSEQYF. Incomplete CDR3 DNA: TGTGCCAGCAGTTTCACTGGGGGGAGTGAACAGTAC. The full variable domain, with the rest looked up from reference TRBV14 and TRBJ2-7, is EAGVTQSPRYAVLQEGQAVSFWCDPISGHDTLYWYQQPRDQGPQLLVYFRDEAVIDNSQLPSDRFSAVRPKGTNSTLKIQSAKQGDTATYLCASSFTGGSEQYFGPGTRLTVL.

This clone appeared a few times. The genes are named according to mouse. The CDR3 extends 1 residue past the end of the read, so its final part is completed from the germline J gene. This chain connects TRBV16 to TRBJ2-7; no clear D. Germline assignment: CDR1 SGHSA and CDR2 FRNQAP. The CDR3 runs to 13 residues. Trimming removed 1 base from V and 0 bases from J, with 4 bases in between. The sequenced CDR3 bases are TGTGCAAGCAGCTTAGTGGGCTCCTATGAACAGTAC. This gives the protein CASSLVGSYEQY. The CDR3 as a whole reads CASSLVGSYEQYF.

Details on this clone: The genes and germline here are from mouse. From the germline J gene comes the end of the CDR3, since the read stops 1 residue before it. The same CDR3 arises from other DNA sequences in this sample as well. The V and J genes are TRBV3 and TRBJ2-4; D ambiguous. The CDR3 has 14 residues. The V and J ends lost 0 bases and 0 bases respectively, with 4 bases between them. CDR1 is SNHLY, CDR2 FYNGKV, per germline (reference sequence). The CDR3 here is CASSLAGSQNTLYF. The part of the CDR3 DNA that was read is TGTGCCAGCAGCTTAGCGGGGAGTCAAAACACCTTGTAC.

About this clone itself: Gene names and germline refer to mouse. The read terminates 1 residue before the CDR3 end, so the remaining end is supplied by the germline J gene. V is TRBV26 and J is TRBJ2-1; TRBD2 matches at 11 bases. V shed 5 bases and J 7 bases; nucleotides not matched to a gene: 4. Germline V gene data show CDR1 as KGHPV and CDR2 as FQNQEV (reference sequence). CDR3 length equals 14 residues. The covered CDR3 bases are TGTGCCAGCAGTTGGGACTGGGGGAGGGCTGAGCAGTTC. It is translated as CASSWDWGRAEQF. The entire CDR3 sequence reads CASSWDWGRAEQFF. Filled out from reference TRBV26 and TRBJ2-1, the complete variable domain reads NSKVIQTPRYLVKGQGQKAKMRCIPEKGHPVVFWYQQNKNNEFKFLINFQNQEVLQQIDMTEKRFSAECPSNSPCSLEIQSSEAGDSALYLCASSWDWGRAEQFFGPGTRLTVL.

This clone showed up just a few times. The genes are named according to mouse. The read is 1 residue too short to cover the CDR3 end, so that end is filled in from the germline J gene. J is TRBJ1-3 and V is TRBV13-2, with D unclear. The CDR3 has 14 residues. V shed 2 bases and J shed 0 bases, with 6 bases lying between them. Looked up from germline, CDR1 is NNHNN and CDR2 is SYGAGS (reference sequence). The CDR3 bases that were read are TGTGCCAGCGGTGAGAGCAGTTCTGGAAATACGCTCTAT. Translating it yields CASGESSSGNTLY. The whole CDR3 sequence reads CASGESSSGNTLYF.

This clone was picked up a small number of times. Genes and germline are mouse. Read sequence stops 1 residue before the CDR3 end, and the germline J gene provides the missing end. The chain is built from TRBV1 and TRBJ2-7; the match to TRBD2 covers 11 bases. In germline, CDR1 is NSQYPW, CDR2 LRSPGD (reference sequence). This CDR3 has 15 residues. Losses at the gene ends were 1 base for V and 4 bases for J; bases not matched to a gene: 3. The CDR3 bases that were read are TGCACCTGCAGTGCAGTAGACTGGGGGGGTTATGAACAGTAC. It translates to CTCSAVDWGGYEQY. The whole CDR3 sequence reads CTCSAVDWGGYEQYF.

Concerning this clone itself: The genes and germline here are from mouse. The CDR3 end is not reached by the read, which stops 1 residue before it; the germline J gene fills it in. The rearrangement joins TRBV26 to TRBJ2-4; D assignment may be TRBD1 or TRBD2 (6 bases each). CDR1 is KGHPV, CDR2 FQNQEV, per germline (reference sequence). This CDR3 spans 13 amino acids. V was clipped by 6 bases and J by 3 bases, with 10 bases between them. CDR3: CASSWGQQNTLYF. The sequenced part of the CDR3 DNA is TGTGCCAGCAGCTGGGGACAACAAAACACCTTGTAC.

Comments on this clone: Each gene name is a mouse one. The read terminates 1 residue before the CDR3 end, so the remaining end is supplied by the germline J gene. The chain joins TRBV24 to TRBJ2-7, with 8 positions matching TRBD2. The V and J ends lost 0 bases and 3 bases, in that order; junction bases with no gene match: 4. Per the germline V gene, CDR1 is KGHTA and CDR2 is FRNEEI. The CDR3 contains 15 residues. The part of the CDR3 DNA that was read is TGTGCCAGCAGTCTGTATAAGACTGGGGACTATGAACAGTAC. Its protein product is CASSLYKTGDYEQY. The full CDR3 protein is CASSLYKTGDYEQYF.